This TCR beta chain came from a study of T cells in women clearing cervical HPV infection. Remarks on this clone: The read stops 3 residues short of the end of the CDR3; the missing end is completed from the germline J gene.

This table comes from immunoSEQ multiplex PCR, and its TCRdb copy is limited to in-frame clones, with some not included. With about 36,000 clones in the sample, the ten largest clones hold approximately 3.7%. Looked up from germline, CDR1 is SGHRS and CDR2 is YFSETQ. CDR3 length equals 15 residues. V was clipped by 0 bases and J by 1 base; unmatched bases: 1. The receptor was derived from a woman aged 18-69 years with a cervical HPV16 infection that either progressed to CIN3+ or cleared (not recorded which). Sequencing input: blood buffy coat. This chain uses TRBV5-1 with TRBJ1-1; 9 bases line up with TRBD1. The part of the CDR3 DNA that was read is TGCGCCAGCAGCTTGGCACAGGGGGCGAACACTGAA. Translated, it gives CASSLAQGANTE. The whole CDR3 reads CASSLAQGANTEAFF. The full variable domain, with the rest looked up from reference TRBV5-1 and TRBJ1-1, is KAGVTQTPRYLIKTRGQQVTLSCSPISGHRSVSWYQQTPGQGLQFLFEYFSETQRNKGNFPGRFSGRQFSNSRSEMNVSTLELGDSALYLCASSLAQGANTEAFFGQGTRLTVV.